The 15 T cell receptor beta chains below come from one sample, sequenced in a study of shared clonotypes between healthy human individuals. Naive CD8 populations comprised CD45RO-negative cells positively selected for CCR7, excluding terminally differentiated effector memory CD45RA+ cells. TCRdb keeps only in-frame clones here, not all; method: immunoSEQ multiplex PCR. The repertoire consists of around 700,000 clones, with about 90% occurring once and the leading ten covering approximately 25%. The sample taken for sequencing was naive CD8+ T cells sorted from blood. These receptors came from a man between 25 and 39 years old in good health.

This chain joins TRBV19 and TRBJ2-7; 9 bases match TRBD2. The CDR3 spans 14 residues. J was trimmed by 2 bases and V by 8 bases; bases with no gene match: 7. In germline, CDR1 is LNHDA, CDR2 SQIVND (reference sequence). The CDR3 loop reads CASGEREATYEQYF. The CDR3 DNA reads TGTGCCAGTGGTGAGCGGGAGGCCACCTACGAGCAGTACTTC.

V is TRBV6-6 and J is TRBJ1-1; maybe TRBD1 (5 bases). The CDR3 has 11 amino acids. The ends were cut back, 3 bases at V and 11 bases at J, with 10 bases in the middle. Germline V gene sequence: CDR1 MNHNY, CDR2 SVGAGI (reference sequence). The CDR3: CASSYGTIAFF. The CDR3 DNA follows: TGTGCCAGCAGTTATGGGACCATCGCTTTCTTT.

The chain combines TRBV7-9 with TRBJ2-7; 9 nucleotides line up with TRBD2. V shed 5 bases and J 2 bases; nucleotides not matched to a gene: 4. The germline V gene encodes CDR1 SEHNR and CDR2 FQNEAQ (reference sequence). This CDR3 region has 14 residues. The CDR3 DNA is TGTGCCAGCAGCCCGGGACTAGCTCCCTACGAGCAGTACTTC. This gives the protein CASSPGLAPYEQYF.

The chain carries TRBV9 and TRBJ2-7; D perhaps matches TRBD1 (6 bases). CDR1 is SGDLS and CDR2 is YYNGEE in the germline V gene. Trimming pared 3 bases from V and 4 bases from J, leaving 11 bases between. The CDR3 is 13 amino acids. In DNA, the CDR3 is TGTGCCAGCAGCGCAGGGGATCAGTACGAGCAGTACTTC. This gives the protein CASSAGDQYEQYF.

The gene calls are TRBV7-9 and TRBJ2-7; 10 positions match TRBD1. Germline V lookup: CDR1 SEHNR, CDR2 FQNEAQ (reference sequence). The CDR3 is made up of 14 amino acids. V lost 6 bases to trimming and J lost 4 bases; unmatched junction nucleotides: 6. The CDR3 nucleotides are TGTGCCAGCAGACCCGGGACAGGGGTATACGAGCAGTACTTC. Translating it yields CASRPGTGVYEQYF.

V is TRBV5-1 and J is TRBJ2-7; D gene unclear. Trimming stripped 5 bases from V and 0 bases from J, with 12 bases between. The CDR3 loop spans 14 amino acids. Germline-derived CDR1 and CDR2 are SGHRS and YFSETQ. DNA of the CDR3: TGCGCCAGCAGTCTCGAGAGCGACTCCTACGAGCAGTACTTC. Translation: CASSLESDSYEQYF.

This chain links TRBV7-2 with TRBJ2-1; D gene ambiguous. Trimming shortened V by 0 bases and J by 8 bases, and 14 bases separated the two germline ends. The CDR3 length is 15 residues. The germline CDR1 and CDR2 sequences are SGHTA and FQGNSA. The CDR3: CASSLAGWSWDEQFF. The CDR3 DNA is TGTGCCAGCAGCTTAGCGGGGTGGTCCTGGGATGAGCAGTTCTTC.

The chain recombines TRBV28 with TRBJ2-1; D remains ambiguous. V lost 4 bases, J lost 1 base, and 8 bases lay in between. CDR3 length equals 14 residues. CDR1 is MDHEN, CDR2 SYDVKM, per germline. The CDR3 sequence: CASSYAGSYNEQFF. In DNA form, the CDR3 reads TGTGCCAGCAGTTACGCTGGTTCCTACAATGAGCAGTTCTTC. The entire variable domain, with the rest obtained from reference TRBV28 and TRBJ2-1, is as follows: DVKVTQSSRYLVKRTGEKVFLECVQDMDHENMFWYRQDPGLGLRLIYFSYDVKMKEKGDIPEGYSVSREKKERFSLILESASTNQTSMYLCASSYAGSYNEQFFGPGTRLTVL.

V and J are TRBV25-1 and TRBJ2-5; tentative D call: TRBD1 (7 bases). The CDR3 runs 18 residues. The V and J ends lost 3 bases and 2 bases respectively, with 22 bases between them. Germline V gene lookup returns CDR1 MGHDK and CDR2 SYGVNS. The CDR3 protein is CASSDYIRSQGGQETQYF. DNA of the CDR3: TGTGCCAGCAGTGATTATATTAGGTCGCAGGGGGGACAAGAGACCCAGTACTTC.

CDR3 nucleotide sequence: TGTGCCAGCAGCCCCCAGGGTGAGAACACTGAAGCTTTCTTT. Protein product: CASSPQGENTEAFF. This chain joins TRBV7-3 and TRBJ1-1; D perhaps matches TRBD1 (5 bases). Germline V gives CDR1 SGHTA, CDR2 FQGTGA. The CDR3 is 14 amino acids. Trimming cost V 5 bases and J 1 base, with 11 bases left between them.

This clone was observed a handful of times. This sequence joins TRBV27 and TRBJ1-1; D call uncertain. This CDR3 has 14 residues. Germline CDR1 is MNHEY and CDR2 is SMNVEV (reference sequence). The V and J ends lost 5 bases and 1 base respectively, with 11 bases between them. The CDR3 DNA follows: TGTGCCAGCAGTCCTCTGGGCCCGAACACTGAAGCTTTCTTT. The encoded protein is CASSPLGPNTEAFF.

Details on this clone: At the DNA level, this CDR3 is encoded by other sequences in the same sample as well. The V call is TRBV7-9, the J call TRBJ2-7; perhaps TRBD2 as D (6 bases). CDR1 and CDR2 (germline): SEHNR, FQNEAQ (reference sequence). The CDR3 loop spans 13 amino acids. Trimming removed 4 bases from V and 1 base from J, with 8 bases in between. The CDR3 region is CASSSGESYEQYF. CDR3 DNA sequence: TGTGCCAGCAGCTCGGGGGAATCCTACGAGCAGTACTTC.

This clone turned up a few times. The V call is TRBV27, the J call TRBJ2-3; D call uncertain. The germline V gene encodes CDR1 MNHEY and CDR2 SMNVEV (reference sequence). This CDR3 contains 11 residues. Trimming took 8 bases from V and 2 from J, leaving 5 bases between them. Written as DNA, the CDR3 is TGTGCCAGCTGGTACACAGATACGCAGTATTTT. Amino acid sequence: CASWYTDTQYF.

The chain recombines TRBV7-2 with TRBJ2-1, with D possibly TRBD2 on 5 matching bases. V dropped 9 bases and J dropped 9 bases, with 15 bases sitting between them. This CDR3 is 12 amino acids long. Germline loops: CDR1 SGHTA, CDR2 FQGNSA. The CDR3 sequence is CARGWERFEQFF. The CDR3 coding sequence is TGTGCCAGAGGTTGGGAGAGATTTGAGCAGTTCTTC.

The chain uses TRBV27 and TRBJ2-7, with D perhaps TRBD2 (6 bases). The V end lost 5 bases, the J end lost 5 bases, and 13 bases lay between the germline ends. Germline V lookup: CDR1 MNHEY, CDR2 SMNVEV (reference sequence). The length of the CDR3 is 13 residues. DNA of the CDR3: TGTGCCAGCAGTCCGTCGCGGGGCGACGAGCAGTACTTC. This sequence encodes CASSPSRGDEQYF.